This record looks at one T cell receptor beta chain sequence and its context. Its antigen is undetermined. V dropped 3 bases and J dropped 4 bases, with 12 bases sitting between them. Per germline, CDR1 MDHEN and CDR2 SYDVKM. This CDR3 has 14 amino acids. Method: immunoSEQ multiplex PCR; TCRdb's copy keeps in-frame clones and lacks some. Of 550,000 to 850,000 clones in the sample, approximately 74% were seen once. These data originate in a study of shared clonotypes between healthy human individuals. Notes on the study in general: Naive subsets, compared against memory subsets, generally had larger estimated richness values.

The sample consisted of memory CD4+ T cells sorted from blood. Subset in this sample: CD45RA-negative fraction. The chain combines TRBV28 with TRBJ1-1; no clear D. The TCR sequence derives from a woman aged 25 to 39 in good health. The CDR3 DNA is TGTGCCAGCAGTTTTCCAGCGAAAGGCACTGAAGCTTTCTTT. It specifies CASSFPAKGTEAFF. The full variable domain, completed using reference TRBV28 and TRBJ1-1, is DVKVTQSSRYLVKRTGEKVFLECVQDMDHENMFWYRQDPGLGLRLIYFSYDVKMKEKGDIPEGYSVSREKKERFSLILESASTNQTSMYLCASSFPAKGTEAFFGQGTRLTVV.